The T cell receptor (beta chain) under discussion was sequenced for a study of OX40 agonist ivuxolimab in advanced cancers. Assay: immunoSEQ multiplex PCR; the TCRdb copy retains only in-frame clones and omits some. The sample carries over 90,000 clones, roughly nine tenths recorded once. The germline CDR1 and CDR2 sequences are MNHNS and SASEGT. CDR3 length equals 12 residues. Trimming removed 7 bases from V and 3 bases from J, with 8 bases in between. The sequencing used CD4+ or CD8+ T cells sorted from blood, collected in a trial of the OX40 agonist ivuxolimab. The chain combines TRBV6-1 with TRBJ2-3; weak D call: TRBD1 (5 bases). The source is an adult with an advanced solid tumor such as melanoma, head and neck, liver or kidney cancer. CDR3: CASMKGTDTQYF. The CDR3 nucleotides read TGTGCCAGCATGAAGGGGACAGATACGCAGTATTTT.